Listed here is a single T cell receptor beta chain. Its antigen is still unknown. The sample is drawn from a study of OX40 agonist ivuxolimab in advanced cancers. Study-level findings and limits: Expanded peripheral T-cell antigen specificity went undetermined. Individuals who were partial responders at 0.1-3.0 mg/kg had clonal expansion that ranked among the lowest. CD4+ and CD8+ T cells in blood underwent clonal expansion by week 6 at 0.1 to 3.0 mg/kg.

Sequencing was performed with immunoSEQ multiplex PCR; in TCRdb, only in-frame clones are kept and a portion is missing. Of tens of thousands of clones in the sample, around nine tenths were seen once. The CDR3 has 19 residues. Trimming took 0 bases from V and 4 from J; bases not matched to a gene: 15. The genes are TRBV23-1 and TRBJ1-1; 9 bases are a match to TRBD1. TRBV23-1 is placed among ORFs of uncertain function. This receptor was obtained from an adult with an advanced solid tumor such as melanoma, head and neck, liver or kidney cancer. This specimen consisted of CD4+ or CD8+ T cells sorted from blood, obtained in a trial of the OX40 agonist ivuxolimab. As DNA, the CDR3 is TGCGCCAGCAGTCAATCTTATCCGGGACAGGGAAGAGGCGCCACTGAAGCTTTCTTT. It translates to CASSQSYPGQGRGATEAFF.